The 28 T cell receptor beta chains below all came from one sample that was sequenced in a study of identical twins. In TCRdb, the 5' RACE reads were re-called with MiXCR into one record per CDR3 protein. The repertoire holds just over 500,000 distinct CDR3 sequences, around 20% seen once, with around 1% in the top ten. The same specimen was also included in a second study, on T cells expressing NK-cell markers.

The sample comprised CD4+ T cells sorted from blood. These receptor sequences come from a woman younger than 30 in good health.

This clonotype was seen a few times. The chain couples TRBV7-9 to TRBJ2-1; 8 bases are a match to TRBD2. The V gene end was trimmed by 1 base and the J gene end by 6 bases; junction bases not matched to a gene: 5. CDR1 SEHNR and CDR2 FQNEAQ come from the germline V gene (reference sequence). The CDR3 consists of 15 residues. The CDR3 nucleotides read TGTGCCAGCAGCTTAGGGACTAGCTCTCGCAATGAGCAGTTCTTC. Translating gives CASSLGTSSRNEQFF.

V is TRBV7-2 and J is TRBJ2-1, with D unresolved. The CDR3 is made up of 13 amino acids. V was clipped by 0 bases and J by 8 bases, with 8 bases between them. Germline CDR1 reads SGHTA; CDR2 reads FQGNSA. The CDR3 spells CASSLARRYEQFF. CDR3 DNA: TGTGCCAGCAGCTTAGCGCGGCGATATGAGCAGTTCTTC.

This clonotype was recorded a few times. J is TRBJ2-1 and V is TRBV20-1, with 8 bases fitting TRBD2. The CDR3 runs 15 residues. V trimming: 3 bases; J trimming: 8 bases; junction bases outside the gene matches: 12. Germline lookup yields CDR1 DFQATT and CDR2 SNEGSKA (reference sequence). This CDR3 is CSASVGTRLSDEQFF. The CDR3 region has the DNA TGCAGTGCTAGCGTCGGGACTAGACTGTCCGATGAGCAGTTCTTC.

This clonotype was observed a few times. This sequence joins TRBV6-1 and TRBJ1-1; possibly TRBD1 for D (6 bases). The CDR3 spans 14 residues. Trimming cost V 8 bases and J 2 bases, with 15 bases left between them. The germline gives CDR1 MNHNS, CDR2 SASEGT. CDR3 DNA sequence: TGTGCCAGCTATAAATCGGACAGTAACACTGAAGCTTTCTTT. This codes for CASYKSDSNTEAFF.

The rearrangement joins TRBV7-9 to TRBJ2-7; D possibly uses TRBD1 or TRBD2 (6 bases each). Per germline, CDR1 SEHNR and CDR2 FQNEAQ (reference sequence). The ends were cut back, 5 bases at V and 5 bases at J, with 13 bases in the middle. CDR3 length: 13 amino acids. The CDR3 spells CASSLSGAHEQYF. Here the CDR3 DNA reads TGTGCCAGCAGCCTTTCGGGGGCTCACGAGCAGTACTTC.

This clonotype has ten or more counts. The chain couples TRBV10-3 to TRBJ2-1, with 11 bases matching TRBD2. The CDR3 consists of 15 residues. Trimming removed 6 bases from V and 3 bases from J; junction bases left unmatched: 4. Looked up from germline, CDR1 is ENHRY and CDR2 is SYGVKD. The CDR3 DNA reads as TGTGCCATCAGGGGTAGCGGGGGGGTCTACAATGAGCAGTTCTTC. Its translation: CAIRGSGGVYNEQFF.

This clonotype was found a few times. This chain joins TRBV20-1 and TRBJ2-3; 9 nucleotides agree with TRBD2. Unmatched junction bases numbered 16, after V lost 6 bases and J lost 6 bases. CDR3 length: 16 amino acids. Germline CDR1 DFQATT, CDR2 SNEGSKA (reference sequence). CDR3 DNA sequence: TGCAGTGCCCCTCCTGCGTTAGCGGGAGTAGGGGATACGCAGTATTTT. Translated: CSAPPALAGVGDTQYF.

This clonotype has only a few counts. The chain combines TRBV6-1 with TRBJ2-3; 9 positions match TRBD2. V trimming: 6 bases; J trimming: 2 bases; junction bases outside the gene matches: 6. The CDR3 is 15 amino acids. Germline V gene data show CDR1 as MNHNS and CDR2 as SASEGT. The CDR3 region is CASRRLAVVTDTQYF. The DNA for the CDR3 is TGTGCCAGCAGGCGACTAGCGGTAGTCACAGATACGCAGTATTTT.

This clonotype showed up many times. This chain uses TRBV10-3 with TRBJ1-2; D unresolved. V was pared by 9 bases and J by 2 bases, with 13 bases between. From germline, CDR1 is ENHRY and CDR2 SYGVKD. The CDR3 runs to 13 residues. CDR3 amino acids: CAIGSGRNYGYTF. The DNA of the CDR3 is TGTGCCATAGGCAGTGGGCGGAACTATGGCTACACCTTC.

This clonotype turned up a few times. CDR3 region: CSAFIQGNEQFF. The CDR3 DNA follows: TGCAGTGCTTTTATACAGGGGAATGAGCAGTTCTTC. The chain uses TRBV20-1 and TRBJ2-1; TRBD1 agrees at 7 bases. From germline, CDR1 is DFQATT and CDR2 SNEGSKA (reference sequence). The CDR3 is 12 amino acids. After removal of 5 bases from V and 7 bases from J, the junction contained 5 bases not matched to a gene.

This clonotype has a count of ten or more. In DNA, the CDR3 is TGTGCCAGCAGTTTCCGAACCCGGAGGACAGATAATTCACCCCTCCACTTT. Amino acids: CASSFRTRRTDNSPLHF. This chain connects TRBV27 to TRBJ1-6; maybe TRBD1 (6 bases). The CDR3 length is 17 residues. V lost 3 bases, J lost 5 bases, and 17 bases lay in between. Per germline, CDR1 MNHEY and CDR2 SMNVEV (reference sequence).

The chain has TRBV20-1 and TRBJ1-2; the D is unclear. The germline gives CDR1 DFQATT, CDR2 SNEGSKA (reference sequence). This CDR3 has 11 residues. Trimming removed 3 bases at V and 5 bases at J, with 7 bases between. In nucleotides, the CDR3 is TGCAGTGCTAGGGACGAATATGGCTACACCTTC. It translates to CSARDEYGYTF.

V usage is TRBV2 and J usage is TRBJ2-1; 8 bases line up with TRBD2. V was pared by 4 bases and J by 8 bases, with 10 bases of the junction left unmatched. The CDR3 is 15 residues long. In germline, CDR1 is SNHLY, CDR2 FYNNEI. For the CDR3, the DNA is TGTGCCAGCAGTGTTAGACGGGGGGGGGAGGATGAGCAGTTCTTC. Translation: CASSVRRGGEDEQFF.

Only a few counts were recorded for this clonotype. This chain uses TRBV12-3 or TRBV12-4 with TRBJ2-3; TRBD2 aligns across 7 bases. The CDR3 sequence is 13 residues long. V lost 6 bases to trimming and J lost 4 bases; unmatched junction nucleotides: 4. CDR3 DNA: TGTGCCAGCAGGCCGGGACTATCAGATACGCAGTATTTT. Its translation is CASRPGLSDTQYF.

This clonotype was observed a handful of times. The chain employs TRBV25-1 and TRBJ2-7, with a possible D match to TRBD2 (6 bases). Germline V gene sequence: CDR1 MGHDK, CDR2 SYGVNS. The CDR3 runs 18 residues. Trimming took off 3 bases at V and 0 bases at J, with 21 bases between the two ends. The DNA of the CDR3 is TGTGCCAGCAGTGACTGGACTGGGGGACTGGGGAGCTCCTACGAGCAGTACTTC. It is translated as CASSDWTGGLGSSYEQYF.

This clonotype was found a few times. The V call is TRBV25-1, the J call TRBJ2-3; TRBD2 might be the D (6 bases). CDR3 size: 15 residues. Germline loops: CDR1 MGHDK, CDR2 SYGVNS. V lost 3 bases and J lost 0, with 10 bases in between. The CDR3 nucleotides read TGTGCCAGCAGTGATAGGACTACTAGCACAGATACGCAGTATTTT. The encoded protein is CASSDRTTSTDTQYF.

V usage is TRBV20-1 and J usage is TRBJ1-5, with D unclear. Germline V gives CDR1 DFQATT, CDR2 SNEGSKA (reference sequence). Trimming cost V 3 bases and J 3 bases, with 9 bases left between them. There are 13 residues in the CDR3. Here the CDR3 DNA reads TGCAGTGCTAGTGAAACAGTCAATCAGCCCCAGCATTTT. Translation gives CSASETVNQPQHF.

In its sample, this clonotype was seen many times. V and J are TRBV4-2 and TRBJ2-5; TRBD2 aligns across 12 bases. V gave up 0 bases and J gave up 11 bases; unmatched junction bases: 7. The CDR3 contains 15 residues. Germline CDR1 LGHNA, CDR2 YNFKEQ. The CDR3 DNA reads TGTGCCAGCAGCCAAGATGGATGGACTAGCGGGGAACAGTACTTC. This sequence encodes CASSQDGWTSGEQYF.

The CDR3 sequence: CSARGESTDTQYF. The CDR3 DNA sequence: TGCAGTGCTAGAGGAGAATCCACAGATACGCAGTATTTT. The genes are TRBV20-1 and TRBJ2-3; no clear D gene. The germline V and J ends were trimmed by 1 base and 2 bases, with 7 bases remaining between them. CDR1 DFQATT and CDR2 SNEGSKA come from the germline V gene (reference sequence). The CDR3 covers 13 residues.

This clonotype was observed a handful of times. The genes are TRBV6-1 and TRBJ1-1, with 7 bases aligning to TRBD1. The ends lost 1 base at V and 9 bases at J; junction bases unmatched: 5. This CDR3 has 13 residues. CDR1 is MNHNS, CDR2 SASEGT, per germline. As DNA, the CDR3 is TGTGCCAGCAGTGAAGTACTGAGGGGGCAAGCTTTCTTT. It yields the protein CASSEVLRGQAFF.

CDR3 region: CASSLAGTGVNYGYTF. The CDR3 DNA reads TGCGCCAGCAGCTTGGCCGGGACAGGAGTTAACTATGGCTACACCTTC. The chain couples TRBV5-1 to TRBJ1-2, with 8 nucleotides matching TRBD1. V was pared by 0 bases and J by 1 base, with 5 bases of the junction left unmatched. Germline values: CDR1 SGHRS, CDR2 YFSETQ. There are 16 residues in the CDR3. The full variable domain, with the rest looked up from reference TRBV5-1 and TRBJ1-2, is KAGVTQTPRYLIKTRGQQVTLSCSPISGHRSVSWYQQTPGQGLQFLFEYFSETQRNKGNFPGRFSGRQFSNSRSEMNVSTLELGDSALYLCASSLAGTGVNYGYTFGSGTRLTVV.

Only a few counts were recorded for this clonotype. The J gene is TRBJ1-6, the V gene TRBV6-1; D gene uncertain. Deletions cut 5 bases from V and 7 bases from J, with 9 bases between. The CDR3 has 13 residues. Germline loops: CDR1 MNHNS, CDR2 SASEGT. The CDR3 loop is CASSQLENSPLHF. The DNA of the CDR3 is TGTGCCAGCAGTCAACTAGAGAATTCACCCCTCCACTTT.

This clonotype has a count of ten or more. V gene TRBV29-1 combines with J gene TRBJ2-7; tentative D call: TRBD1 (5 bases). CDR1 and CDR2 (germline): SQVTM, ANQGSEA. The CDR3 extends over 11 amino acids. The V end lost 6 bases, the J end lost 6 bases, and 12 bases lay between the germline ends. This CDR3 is CSVARQSEQYF. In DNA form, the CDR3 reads TGCAGCGTCGCGCGACAGAGCGAGCAGTACTTC.

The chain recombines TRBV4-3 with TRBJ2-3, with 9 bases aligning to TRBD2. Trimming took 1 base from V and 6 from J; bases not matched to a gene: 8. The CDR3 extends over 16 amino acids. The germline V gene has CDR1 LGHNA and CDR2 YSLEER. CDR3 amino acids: CASSQGQAGGTDTQYF. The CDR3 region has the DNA TGCGCCAGCAGCCAAGGTCAAGCGGGAGGAACCGATACGCAGTATTTT.

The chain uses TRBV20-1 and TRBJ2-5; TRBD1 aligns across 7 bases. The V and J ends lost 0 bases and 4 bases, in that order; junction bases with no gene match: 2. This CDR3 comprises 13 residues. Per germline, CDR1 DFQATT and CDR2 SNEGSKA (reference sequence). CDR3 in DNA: TGCAGTGCTAGAGAGACAGGGCGAGAGACCCAGTACTTC. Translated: CSARETGRETQYF.

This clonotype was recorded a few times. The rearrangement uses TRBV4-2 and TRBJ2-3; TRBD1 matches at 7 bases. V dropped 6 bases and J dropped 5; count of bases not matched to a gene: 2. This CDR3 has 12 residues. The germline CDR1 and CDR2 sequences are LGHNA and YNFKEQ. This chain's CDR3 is CASRRQGDTQYF. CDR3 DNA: TGTGCCAGCAGACGACAGGGAGATACGCAGTATTTT.

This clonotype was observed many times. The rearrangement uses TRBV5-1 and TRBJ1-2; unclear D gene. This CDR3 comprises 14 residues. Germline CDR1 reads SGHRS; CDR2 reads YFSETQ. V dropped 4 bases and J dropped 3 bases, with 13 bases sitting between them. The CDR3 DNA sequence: TGCGCCAGCAGCCCAGACAAGCCGCACTATGGCTACACCTTC. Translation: CASSPDKPHYGYTF.

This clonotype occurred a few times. The CDR3 DNA is TGTGCCAGCAGTTACCAGCCAGGGCTAAAGAACAATGAGCAGTTCTTC. This sequence encodes CASSYQPGLKNNEQFF. The genes are TRBV6-5 and TRBJ2-1, with a tentative D call TRBD1 (5 bases). The CDR3 consists of 16 residues. Trimming shortened V by 2 bases and J by 5 bases, and 16 bases separated the two germline ends. Germline loops: CDR1 MNHEY, CDR2 SVGAGI.